These 26 T cell receptor beta chains share one sample of origin, sequenced in a study of CDR3 diversity in severe acne (dated by TCRdb to about 2019). Libraries were built with PCR. TCRdb names Illumina HiSeq 2000 as the instrument used. The public reads were quality trimmed at Q25 with fastp and then assembled into clones with MiXCR by TCRdb, keeping productive beta chains. Duplicate CDR3 protein sequences are folded into a single record with the most common DNA and genes. This sample has more than 70,000 distinct CDR3 sequences in its table, and under 55% of those were observed once. The ten largest clones represent about 9.9% of the sample. The sequenced sample was blood. Receptor source: a male donor with severe acne vulgaris.

The rearrangement uses TRBV20-1 and TRBJ2-7, with D possibly being TRBD1 or TRBD2 (5 bases each). V lost 3 bases and J lost 6, with 15 bases in between. This CDR3 has 13 residues. Germline V gene lookup returns CDR1 DFQATT and CDR2 SNEGSKA (reference sequence). The CDR3 nucleotides read TGCAGTGCTAGGGGGAGAGGGACGCGCGAGCAGTACTTC. Encoded protein: CSARGRGTREQYF.

This clonotype was recorded many times. The chain carries TRBV11-1 and TRBJ1-2, with D perhaps TRBD1 (5 bases). V was pared by 5 bases and J by 5 bases, with 12 bases between. The CDR3 is 13 amino acids. Germline-derived CDR1 and CDR2 are SGHAT and FQDESV (reference sequence). In DNA form, the CDR3 reads TGTGCCAGCAGCCCCCCGGGGGGGTATGGCTACACCTTC. It encodes CASSPPGGYGYTF.

The chain couples TRBV15 to TRBJ2-1; 7 bases line up with TRBD2. With V trimmed by 3 bases and J by 9 bases, 11 bases remained unmatched. CDR1 is LNHNV and CDR2 is YYDKDF in the germline V gene (reference sequence). This CDR3 has 15 amino acids. This chain's CDR3 is CATSSVSGRASEQFF. The CDR3 nucleotides are TGTGCCACCAGCAGCGTGTCGGGGAGGGCCTCTGAGCAGTTCTTC.

The rearrangement uses TRBV7-9 and TRBJ2-5; tentative D call: TRBD1 (7 bases). This CDR3 is built from 16 residues. V was shortened by 4 bases and J by 5 bases, with 20 bases between the two germline ends. The germline V gene has CDR1 SEHNR and CDR2 FQNEAQ (reference sequence). For the CDR3, the DNA is TGTGCCAGCAGCTCCTCAGATTGGAGGGGGCACGAGACCCAGTACTTC. Protein product: CASSSSDWRGHETQYF.

The rearrangement links TRBV19 to TRBJ2-3; 9 bases line up with TRBD1. The V gene end was trimmed by 5 bases and the J gene end by 5 bases; junction bases not matched to a gene: 11. The CDR3 has 16 residues. Germline CDR1 is LNHDA and CDR2 is SQIVND (reference sequence). The CDR3 nucleotides read TGTGCCAGTAGTTCGTCCAGACAGGGGGTTGGAGATACGCAGTATTTT. Translated: CASSSSRQGVGDTQYF.

The chain recombines TRBV12-3 or TRBV12-4 with TRBJ2-1; D unclear. This CDR3 comprises 15 residues. With 5 bases removed from V and 0 bases from J, the gap between germline ends came to 11 bases. CDR3 DNA sequence: TGTGCCAGCAGTGTCGGGTTCGGCTCCTACAATGAGCAGTTCTTC. This translates into CASSVGFGSYNEQFF.

The sample holds a few counts of this clonotype. The chain combines TRBV24-1 with TRBJ2-5; 8 bases fit TRBD2. The last part of the DNA fits TRBJ2-1 better; the J call may be wrong. Germline CDR1 reads KGHDR; CDR2 reads SFDVKD. CDR3 length: 16 residues. The CDR3 loop reads CATSDLGTSGNNEQFF. The CDR3 nucleotides read TGTGCCACCAGTGATTTGGGTACTAGCGGAAACAATGAGCAGTTCTTC.

The chain is built from TRBV4-1 and TRBJ1-3; maybe TRBD1 (6 bases). The CDR3 has 17 residues. Trimming left V 1 base short and J 5 bases short, with 18 bases between. The germline CDR1 and CDR2 sequences are MGHRA and YSYEKL. CDR3 residues: CASSQARAGESRNTIYF. CDR3 nucleotide sequence: TGCGCCAGCAGCCAAGCTAGGGCAGGGGAAAGTAGAAACACCATATATTTT.

This clonotype is labeled medium-sized. The chain is built from TRBV6-1 and TRBJ2-7; a weak D match, TRBD2 (7 bases). Trimming took off 1 base at V and 0 bases at J, with 10 bases between the two ends. Germline CDR1 is MNHNS and CDR2 is SASEGT. The CDR3 contains 15 residues. CDR3 nucleotide sequence: TGTGCCAGCAGTGAAGAGGGGGAGGGCTCCTACGAGCAGTACTTC. Its translation is CASSEEGEGSYEQYF.

This clonotype occurred a few times. The rearrangement joins TRBV20-1 to TRBJ2-5; D tentatively reads TRBD1 or TRBD2 (5 bases each). CDR1 and CDR2 from the germline V gene are DFQATT and SNEGSKA (reference sequence). Trimming pared 6 bases from V and 5 bases from J, leaving 22 bases between. The CDR3 sequence is 15 residues long. DNA of the CDR3: TGCAGTGCCCAACCCCGGGGCCTAGGACGGGAGACCCAGTACTTC. The encoded protein is CSAQPRGLGRETQYF.

This clonotype was detected only once. The junction differs from germline at one of its ends, possibly a read error. The CDR3 region has the DNA TGCGCCAGCAGCCAAGGGAGCACGGACACTGGAGCTTTCTTT. This gives the protein CASSQGSTDTGAFF. V is TRBV4-1 and J is TRBJ1-1; tentative D call: TRBD1 (5 bases). Germline V CDR1 and CDR2: MGHRA, YSYEKL. The CDR3 runs 14 residues.

This clonotype was recorded a few times. The V call is TRBV29-1, the J call TRBJ2-2, with D possibly being TRBD2 (6 bases). Germline V gene data show CDR1 as SQVTM and CDR2 as ANQGSEA. Trimming took off 1 base at V and 8 bases at J, with 17 bases between the two ends. CDR3 size: 15 residues. The CDR3 region is CSVEGGSGEEGELFF. CDR3 DNA sequence: TGCAGCGTTGAAGGGGGTAGCGGAGAGGAGGGGGAGCTGTTTTTT.

This clonotype was recorded at least ten times. The rearrangement joins TRBV7-2 to TRBJ2-7, with 10 nucleotides matching TRBD2. Germline V lookup: CDR1 SGHTA, CDR2 FQGNSA. With V trimmed by 5 bases and J by 8 bases, 9 bases remained unmatched. The CDR3 sequence is 14 residues long. The DNA of the CDR3 is TGTGCCAGCAGCACCTCGTCGACTAGCGGGCAGCAGTACTTC. This gives the protein CASSTSSTSGQQYF.

The chain has TRBV7-3 and TRBJ2-1, with 14 bases fitting TRBD2. CDR3 length: 16 residues. Per the germline V gene, CDR1 is SGHTA and CDR2 is FQGTGA. V shed 5 bases, J shed 3 bases, and the junction held 3 bases outside the gene matches. The CDR3 region has the DNA TGTGCCAGCAGCGGGACTAGCGGGAGACTCTACAATGAGCAGTTCTTC. Protein sequence: CASSGTSGRLYNEQFF.

The rearrangement joins TRBV7-8 to TRBJ2-6; no reliable D call. The CDR3 has 15 residues. CDR1 SGHVS and CDR2 FQNEAQ come from the germline V gene. Between the trimmed V and J ends, which lost 3 bases and 0 bases, there was a span of 6 bases. CDR3 sequence reads: CASSFGSSGANVLTF. The CDR3 DNA follows: TGTGCCAGCAGCTTTGGCAGCTCTGGGGCCAACGTCCTGACTTTC.

A few counts support this clonotype. The chain uses TRBV12-3 or TRBV12-4 and TRBJ2-1, with TRBD2 identical over 12 bases. The CDR3 covers 14 residues. Trimming removed 5 bases from V and 8 bases from J; junction bases left unmatched: 4. The CDR3 nucleotides read TGTGCCAGCAGTCGACTAGCGGGAGTACATGAGCAGTTCTTC. Translating gives CASSRLAGVHEQFF.

The V gene is TRBV29-1, the J gene TRBJ2-7, with D possibly matching TRBD2 (5 bases). The CDR3 has 13 residues. The germline gives CDR1 SQVTM, CDR2 ANQGSEA. Trimming took 7 bases from V and 3 from J, leaving 16 bases between them. CDR3 coding DNA: TGCAGCGCCTACAGCGCCGAGGGCTACGAGCAGTACTTC. Protein: CSAYSAEGYEQYF.

This clonotype was picked up many times. The chain links TRBV29-1 to TRBJ1-6, with D perhaps TRBD1 (5 bases). The CDR3 sequence is 12 residues long. CDR1 is SQVTM, CDR2 ANQGSEA, per germline. Deletions cut 4 bases from V and 9 bases from J, with 10 bases between. The CDR3 coding sequence is TGCAGCGTTGGGGGGGACGGTTCACCCCTCCACTTT. Translation: CSVGGDGSPLHF.

There are many counts of this clonotype. The chain uses TRBV10-3 and TRBJ2-7; unclear D gene. The ends were cut back, 2 bases at V and 2 bases at J, with 4 bases in the middle. This CDR3 spans 12 amino acids. The V gene's germline CDR1 is ENHRY and CDR2 SYGVKD. The CDR3 loop reads CAISEEPYEQYF. The DNA of the CDR3 is TGTGCCATCAGTGAGGAACCCTACGAGCAGTACTTC.

V and J are TRBV12-5 and TRBJ2-1; unclear D gene. The CDR3 is 10 amino acids. V lost 6 bases and J lost 12, with 9 bases in between. Germline V CDR1 and CDR2: LGHNT, FRNRAP. DNA for the CDR3: TGTGCTAGTGGGGGTTTGGTGCAGTTCTTC. This gives the protein CASGGLVQFF.

The chain employs TRBV12-3 or TRBV12-4 and TRBJ2-1; 9 bases are a match to TRBD2. The CDR3 runs to 16 residues. Trimming cost V 7 bases and J 12 bases; bases outside gene matches: 19. CDR3 sequence reads: CASTLFLAGARDGQFF. Written as DNA, the CDR3 is TGTGCCAGCACCTTATTCTTAGCGGGAGCTCGCGATGGGCAGTTCTTC.

This clonotype appeared many times. This chain connects TRBV2 to TRBJ1-1; no clear D gene. V gave up 6 bases and J gave up 2 bases, with 10 bases separating them. The CDR3 runs to 13 residues. Germline lookup yields CDR1 SNHLY and CDR2 FYNNEI. The CDR3 coding sequence is TGTGCCAGCAGCTTGGGTTTCAACACTGAAGCTTTCTTT. Amino acid sequence: CASSLGFNTEAFF.

This clonotype has more than one count but fewer than ten. The V gene is TRBV25-1, the J gene TRBJ1-5; D is undetermined. The germline gives CDR1 MGHDK, CDR2 SYGVNS. CDR3 length equals 15 residues. The V end lost 2 bases, the J end lost 6 bases, and 14 bases lay between the germline ends. This CDR3 is CASSEPGSSGQPQHF. The DNA for the CDR3 is TGTGCCAGCAGTGAACCAGGATCTAGCGGTCAGCCCCAGCATTTT.

The chain uses TRBV5-1 and TRBJ2-6, with 10 bases aligning to TRBD1. This CDR3 contains 14 residues. The germline V gene has CDR1 SGHRS and CDR2 YFSETQ. Trimming removed 0 bases from V and 16 bases from J; junction bases left unmatched: 7. CDR3 bases: TGCGCCAGCAGCTTGGACCGGGACAGGGGAACACTGACTTTC. The encoded protein is CASSLDRDRGTLTF.

Points on this clonotype: This may be a read error: a much more frequent sequence differs by one nucleotide. The J gene is TRBJ1-1, the V gene TRBV19; 9 bases match TRBD1. The CDR3 is 13 residues long. Unmatched junction bases numbered 2, after V lost 4 bases and J lost 5 bases. From germline, CDR1 is LNHDA and CDR2 SQIVND (reference sequence). The CDR3 loop reads CASSKTGGTEAFF. CDR3 bases: TGTGCCAGTAGTAAGACAGGGGGAACTGAAGCTTTCTTT.

Comments on this clonotype: Possible read error: a much larger clone is one base away. V gene TRBV9 combines with J gene TRBJ2-3; D might be TRBD2 (6 bases). Germline V gene sequence: CDR1 SGDLS, CDR2 YYNGEE. This CDR3 is built from 17 residues. Trimming stripped 0 bases from V and 6 bases from J, with 20 bases between. CDR3 in amino acids: CASSVASGVLAWDTQYF. The CDR3 DNA reads as TGTGCCAGCAGCGTAGCTTCGGGGGTACTAGCTTGGGATACGCAGTATTTT.